Detailed here is one T cell receptor (beta chain). The antigen is undetermined. This record comes from a study of CD8+CD57+ T cells in acquired aplastic anemia. Findings of the study overall: Patients and controls shared about 27 CD8+ CDR3 sequences.

Both TCR beta VDJ combination and CDR3 sequence profiling were carried out. Genomic DNA was the template for this profiling. TCRdb fed the reads into MiXCR, producing one record per CDR3 protein. The table includes around 430,000 distinct CDR3 sequences, approximately 33% detected once. Whoever was chosen for sequencing had shown CD8+CD57+ cell expansion by flow cytometry. With no exception, the patients had severe acquired aplastic anemia. When blood sampling took place, the patients had received no therapy. Sequences were obtained from sorted CD4+, CD8+, or CD8+CD57+ T cells (not recorded which) from PBMCs. This TCR was sampled from a human donor with aplastic anemia.

The CDR3 sequence: CAWSVRLASGEQYF. CDR3 nucleotides: TGTGCCTGGAGTGTAAGACTAGCCTCCGGCGAGCAGTACTTC. V is TRBV30 and J is TRBJ2-7; 7 bases line up with TRBD2. There are 14 residues in the CDR3. CDR1 is GTSNPN and CDR2 is SVGIG in the germline V gene (reference sequence). Trimming removed 0 bases from V and 6 bases from J; junction bases left unmatched: 8.